Below, 29 T cell receptor beta chains from the same sample are listed, as sequenced in a study of blood T cell repertoires in COVID-19. TCRdb's copy holds only in-frame clones and misses some; the assay was immunoSEQ multiplex PCR. The data contain more than 85,000 clones, around 87% of them seen just once; the ten biggest clones take up 2.5% to 3.5%. Sequenced material: peripheral blood. The receptors come from a man aged 45-60 years with active or convalescent COVID-19.

The genes are TRBV15 and TRBJ1-1; D is unclear. Trimming pared 1 base from V and 4 bases from J, leaving 10 bases between. This CDR3 is built from 14 residues. Germline V lookup: CDR1 LNHNV, CDR2 YYDKDF (reference sequence). The CDR3 spells CATSRGEEGTEAFF. The CDR3 DNA reads TGTGCCACCAGCAGAGGGGAGGAGGGCACTGAAGCTTTCTTT.

The chain has TRBV7-2 and TRBJ1-1, with 10 bases fitting TRBD1. V was clipped by 3 bases and J by 0 bases; unmatched bases: 4. The CDR3 extends over 16 amino acids. The germline V gene encodes CDR1 SGHTA and CDR2 FQGNSA. The chain's CDR3 is CASSLGTGELNTEAFF. The CDR3, as DNA: TGTGCCAGCAGCTTGGGGACAGGGGAGTTGAACACTGAAGCTTTCTTT.

The chain uses TRBV10-2 and TRBJ1-6; D remains unclear. The CDR3 consists of 14 residues. The V end was cut by 2 bases, the J end by 7 bases, with 9 bases between. Germline CDR1 reads WSHSY; CDR2 reads SAAADI. As DNA, the CDR3 is TGCGCCAGCAGTGAGATCAGTCTGAATTCACCCCTCCACTTT. It translates to CASSEISLNSPLHF.

The sample holds one count of this clone. V usage is TRBV4-1 and J usage is TRBJ2-1; D might be TRBD2 (6 bases). CDR1 is MGHRA and CDR2 is YSYEKL in the germline V gene. The V end was cut by 1 base, the J end by 6 bases, with 16 bases between. The CDR3 spans 16 residues. The CDR3 DNA sequence: TGCGCCAGCAGCCAAGGTGGACTACGGCTCAGCAATGAGCAGTTCTTC. Encoded protein: CASSQGGLRLSNEQFF.

V usage is TRBV4-1 and J usage is TRBJ1-5; possible D gene TRBD1, 6 bases. The germline CDR1 and CDR2 sequences are MGHRA and YSYEKL. Trimming pared 0 bases from V and 1 base from J, leaving 13 bases between. The CDR3 length is 17 residues. The CDR3 sequence: CASSQDAGGGSNQPQHF. As DNA, the CDR3 is TGCGCCAGCAGCCAAGATGCTGGGGGCGGGAGCAATCAGCCCCAGCATTTT.

This clone was seen a single time. The DNA of the CDR3 is TGCGCCAGCAGCACGGACCAGGGGGAGACCCAGTACTTC. Amino acid sequence: CASSTDQGETQYF. This chain connects TRBV5-1 to TRBJ2-5; D might be TRBD1 (6 bases). Trimming shortened V by 4 bases and J by 5 bases, and 12 bases separated the two germline ends. Germline values: CDR1 SGHRS, CDR2 YFSETQ. The CDR3 runs 13 residues.

The rearrangement uses TRBV30 and TRBJ2-7, with D perhaps TRBD1 (5 bases). CDR3 length equals 13 residues. With 1 base removed from V and 1 base from J, the gap between germline ends came to 8 bases. The V gene's germline CDR1 is GTSNPN and CDR2 SVGIG (reference sequence). The CDR3 bases are TGTGCCTGGAGTGGGGGCCATTCCTACGAGCAGTACTTC. Its protein is CAWSGGHSYEQYF.

The CDR3 sequence is CASRMEGAGEKLFF. The CDR3 coding sequence is TGTGCCAGCAGGATGGAGGGGGCGGGTGAAAAACTGTTTTTT. The chain couples TRBV7-9 to TRBJ1-4; 7 bases are shared with TRBD1. V was clipped by 6 bases and J by 7 bases; unmatched bases: 8. Germline CDR1 SEHNR, CDR2 FQNEAQ (reference sequence). The CDR3 length is 14 residues.

The V gene is TRBV27, the J gene TRBJ2-2, with TRBD2 matching over 8 bases. CDR3 length equals 15 residues. In germline, CDR1 is MNHEY, CDR2 SMNVEV (reference sequence). J lost 5 bases, V lost 2 bases, and 4 bases had no gene match. The CDR3 DNA sequence: TGTGCCAGCAGTTTAATAGCGGGGCGGACCGGGGAGCTGTTTTTT. Translation: CASSLIAGRTGELFF.

The gene calls are TRBV7-2 and TRBJ2-2; 11 bases are shared with TRBD2. Germline assignment: CDR1 SGHTA and CDR2 FQGNSA. This CDR3 has 16 residues. J gave up 7 bases and V 3 bases, and 7 bases lay outside the gene matches. Written as DNA, the CDR3 is TGTGCCAGCAGCTTCATGACTAGCGGGGAAGGCGGGGAGCTGTTTTTT. This translates into CASSFMTSGEGGELFF.

The CDR3 region has the DNA TGTGCCAGCTCATCAGCCAGGGACAGGCCTCAGCCCCAGCATTTT. It is translated as CASSSARDRPQPQHF. This chain links TRBV18 with TRBJ1-5, with 8 bases that match TRBD1. Per germline, CDR1 KGHSH and CDR2 LQKENI. CDR3 length: 15 amino acids. Trimming removed 5 bases from V and 6 bases from J; junction bases left unmatched: 9.

The rearrangement joins TRBV2 to TRBJ2-2; 7 bases map to TRBD2. With V trimmed by 6 bases and J by 4 bases, 5 bases remained unmatched. Germline lookup yields CDR1 SNHLY and CDR2 FYNNEI. There are 14 residues in the CDR3. The CDR3 region has the DNA TGTGCCAGCAGAGCCGGGACTACCACCGGGGAGCTGTTTTTT. Protein sequence: CASRAGTTTGELFF.

J is TRBJ1-1 and V is TRBV3-1 (or the pseudogene TRBV3-2), with unresolved D. The germline V gene has CDR1 LGHDT and CDR2 YNNKEL (reference sequence). This CDR3 comprises 15 residues. The V gene lost 0 bases and the J gene lost 0 bases, with 8 bases spanning the gap. CDR3 sequence: CASSQDWQMNTEAFF. CDR3 nucleotide sequence: TGTGCCAGCAGCCAAGATTGGCAGATGAACACTGAAGCTTTCTTT.

For this clone: The same CDR3 is also encoded by other DNA sequences in this sample. The chain uses TRBV5-1 and TRBJ2-3; TRBD2 agrees at 9 bases. Germline trimming cut 0 bases from V and 0 bases from J; bases unmatched to any gene: 2. CDR1 and CDR2 (germline): SGHRS, YFSETQ. The CDR3 sequence is 16 residues long. The CDR3 DNA reads as TGCGCCAGCAGCTTGGGCGGACTAGCGAGCACAGATACGCAGTATTTT. Translated: CASSLGGLASTDTQYF.

The chain links TRBV5-1 to TRBJ2-2, with D possibly TRBD2 on 6 matching bases. The V gene's germline CDR1 is SGHRS and CDR2 YFSETQ. The V end was cut by 0 bases, the J end by 0 bases, with 9 bases between. This CDR3 is 16 amino acids long. CDR3 region: CASSLDGTPNTGELFF. The CDR3 nucleotides read TGCGCCAGCAGCTTGGACGGGACTCCGAACACCGGGGAGCTGTTTTTT.

The chain has TRBV7-8 and TRBJ1-1, with D uncertain. Germline CDR1 is SGHVS and CDR2 is FQNEAQ. Trimming shortened V by 1 base and J by 4 bases, and 7 bases separated the two germline ends. The CDR3 consists of 13 residues. This CDR3 reads CASSLEQATEAFF. The CDR3 nucleotides are TGTGCCAGCAGCTTAGAGCAGGCCACTGAAGCTTTCTTT.

The chain links TRBV7-9 to TRBJ2-1; the match to TRBD2 covers 7 bases. The V gene end was trimmed by 8 bases and the J gene end by 3 bases; junction bases not matched to a gene: 10. Per germline, CDR1 SEHNR and CDR2 FQNEAQ (reference sequence). The CDR3 spans 15 residues. In DNA, the CDR3 is TGTGCCAGCCTAGGGCGCCTAGCGGTCTACAATGAGCAGTTCTTC. As protein: CASLGRLAVYNEQFF.

The CDR3 coding sequence is TGTGCCAGCAGGGATCCAGGGAAAACAGATACGCAGTATTTT. It codes for CASRDPGKTDTQYF. This chain links TRBV6-5 with TRBJ2-3; possibly TRBD1 for D (5 bases). CDR3 length: 14 amino acids. Germline-derived CDR1 and CDR2 are MNHEY and SVGAGI. The V end was cut by 6 bases, the J end by 3 bases, with 13 bases between.

V is TRBV14 and J is TRBJ1-2; 7 nucleotides line up with TRBD1. The ends lost 4 bases at V and 1 base at J; junction bases unmatched: 6. Germline V gene sequence: CDR1 SGHDN, CDR2 FVKESK. The CDR3 has 15 residues. The CDR3 region is CASSLYQGVNYGYTF. The CDR3 nucleotides read TGTGCCAGCAGCCTCTACCAGGGGGTTAACTATGGCTACACCTTC. The variable domain in full, completed from reference TRBV14 and TRBJ1-2, reads EAGVTQFPSHSVIEKGQTVTLRCDPISGHDNLYWYRRVMGKEIKFLLHFVKESKQDESGMPNNRFLAERTGGTYSTLKVQPAELEDSGVYFCASSLYQGVNYGYTFGSGTRLTVV.

The chain joins TRBV7-9 to TRBJ2-1; D might be TRBD2 (6 bases). This CDR3 region has 12 residues. Germline CDR1 reads SEHNR; CDR2 reads FQNEAQ (reference sequence). Trimming removed 4 bases from V and 7 bases from J, with 8 bases in between. As DNA, the CDR3 is TGTGCCAGCAGCTCGAGCGGGAATGAGCAGTTCTTC. Protein: CASSSSGNEQFF. Supplemented by reference TRBV7-9 and TRBJ2-1, the full variable domain reads DTGVSQNPRHKITKRGQNVTFRCDPISEHNRLYWYRQTLGQGPEFLTYFQNEAQLEKSRLLSDRFSAERPKGSFSTLEIQRTEQGDSAMYLCASSSSGNEQFFGPGTRLTVL.

The rearrangement joins TRBV2 to TRBJ2-7; tentatively, D is TRBD1 (6 bases). Deletions cut 5 bases from V and 3 bases from J, with 14 bases between. CDR3 length: 14 residues. Germline-derived CDR1 and CDR2 are SNHLY and FYNNEI. The CDR3 here is CASSWQGKGYEQYV. The CDR3 nucleotides are TGTGCCAGCAGTTGGCAGGGGAAGGGCTACGAGCAGTACGTC.

The chain uses TRBV5-8 and TRBJ2-3; D remains ambiguous. The CDR3 contains 13 residues. Germline CDR1 and CDR2: SGHTS and YDEGEE. V gave up 6 bases and J gave up 0 bases, with 8 bases separating them. CDR3 amino acids: CASIRSSTDTQYF. CDR3 sequence (DNA): TGTGCCAGCATTCGCAGTAGCACAGATACGCAGTATTTT.

V and J are TRBV24-1 and TRBJ2-7; 11 bases map to TRBD1. V shed 0 bases, J shed 2 bases, and the junction held 5 bases outside the gene matches. The length of the CDR3 is 17 residues. Germline-derived CDR1 and CDR2 are KGHDR and SFDVKD. The CDR3 region has the DNA TGTGCCACCAGTGATTTGCTCCGGGACAGGGGGACCTACGAGCAGTACGTC. Amino acid sequence: CATSDLLRDRGTYEQYV.

There are a few counts of this clone. The chain has TRBV6-5 and TRBJ1-1; 7 bases fit TRBD1. This CDR3 comprises 14 residues. The J segment lost 0 bases and the V segment lost 6 bases, leaving 4 bases of the junction unmatched. Germline V gene sequence: CDR1 MNHEY, CDR2 SVGAGI. CDR3 coding DNA: TGTGCCAGCAGGCAAGGGGGCCTGAACACTGAAGCTTTCTTT. Protein: CASRQGGLNTEAFF.

V is TRBV28 and J is TRBJ1-6; the D gene is possibly TRBD1 (5 bases). Looked up from germline, CDR1 is MDHEN and CDR2 is SYDVKM. CDR3 length: 15 amino acids. Trimming took 4 bases from V and 7 from J, leaving 14 bases between them. The CDR3 DNA follows: TGTGCCAGCAGTTCCCCGAGTCAGGGAAATTCACCCCTCCACTTT. It encodes CASSSPSQGNSPLHF.

The gene calls are TRBV3-1 (or the pseudogene TRBV3-2) and TRBJ2-5; perhaps TRBD2 as D (5 bases). The CDR3 spans 15 residues. Trimming cost V 10 bases and J 2 bases, with 20 bases left between them. Germline CDR1 is LGHDT and CDR2 is YNNKEL (reference sequence). The CDR3 region has the DNA TGTGCCACTGTTCCTGGCGGGCGGCCACAAGAGACCCAGTACTTC. Protein: CATVPGGRPQETQYF.

The V call is TRBV6-1, the J call TRBJ2-2; 7 nucleotides agree with TRBD2. Losses at the gene ends were 4 bases for V and 0 bases for J; bases not matched to a gene: 5. Per the germline V gene, CDR1 is MNHNS and CDR2 is SASEGT. CDR3 length: 16 amino acids. In nucleotides, the CDR3 is TGTGCCAGCAGTGGAGGCGGGGGTGCGAACACCGGGGAGCTGTTTTTT. This gives the protein CASSGGGGANTGELFF.

The count of this clone is one. CDR3 sequence: CASSLSRRADNSPLHF. The CDR3 region has the DNA TGTGCCAGCAGTTTATCGAGGCGGGCGGATAATTCACCCCTCCACTTT. The genes are TRBV27 and TRBJ1-6, with unresolved D. Germline V gene lookup returns CDR1 MNHEY and CDR2 SMNVEV (reference sequence). The CDR3 is 16 amino acids. V was pared by 0 bases and J by 5 bases, with 11 bases between.

The chain recombines TRBV7-2 with TRBJ2-1, with TRBD2 matching over 9 bases. The length of the CDR3 is 17 residues. The ends lost 1 base at V and 2 bases at J; junction bases unmatched: 6. Germline V gives CDR1 SGHTA, CDR2 FQGNSA. CDR3 sequence: CASSLVAGGAPYNEQFF. CDR3 sequence (DNA): TGTGCCAGCAGCTTAGTGGCGGGGGGGGCCCCCTACAATGAGCAGTTCTTC.